This record covers a single TCR beta chain. Its antigen is not identified. This entry is derived from a study of OX40 agonist ivuxolimab in advanced cancers. About the research overall: Cohort: approximately 83% men, mean age about 60, aged about 20 to 90. Partial response was recorded in three patients: one hepatocellular carcinoma and two cutaneous melanoma cases.

Data came from immunoSEQ multiplex PCR; TCRdb stores just in-frame clones and leaves some out. Of approximately 69,000 clones in the sample, around 84% were seen once. J gave up 10 bases and V 4 bases, and 5 bases lay outside the gene matches. Germline V gene sequence: CDR1 SGHDN, CDR2 FVKESK. The CDR3 loop spans 13 amino acids. Regarding the study as a whole: Averaged across samples, CD8+ T cells carried more expanded clones than CD4+ did.

The chain has TRBV14 and TRBJ1-1, with 11 bases lining up with TRBD1. The source of this sequence is an adult with an advanced solid tumor such as melanoma, head and neck, liver or kidney cancer. The sample here was CD4+ or CD8+ T cells sorted from blood, taken in a trial of the OX40 agonist ivuxolimab. CDR3: CASSPRTGGSAFF. The CDR3 DNA reads as TGTGCCAGCAGCCCTCGGACAGGGGGCTCAGCTTTCTTT.